The TCR beta chain under discussion was sequenced for a study of T cell responses to AZD1222 COVID-19 vaccine. Whole-study findings and limits: Among vaccine-associated CD4 TCRs, coverage spanned spike, with dominance at 160-218 and 743-854. At baseline, seropositivity was found in only a handful of AZD1222 recipients. Clonal diversity was possibly underestimated, and white British individuals and females predominated among donors. Repertoire samples came only from after the peak T cell response.

The method was immunoSEQ multiplex PCR; TCRdb's version includes in-frame clones alone and lacks a portion of them. Of 130,000 to 150,000 clones detected, approximately 92% appear once; the ten largest clones hold around 1.7%. Of note for this clone: What it binds is not known.

V dropped 0 bases and J dropped 8; count of bases not matched to a gene: 14. The CDR3 totals 17 residues. The germline gives CDR1 LGHDT, CDR2 YNNKEL (reference sequence). The chain has TRBV3-1 (or the pseudogene TRBV3-2) and TRBJ1-2, with 8 bases aligning to TRBD1. The material was peripheral blood, obtained on day 0 of AZD1222 vaccination. This sequence originates from an adult in good health. The CDR3 region has the DNA TGTGCCAGCAGCCAAGATAAGGGGAACAGGGGGTTAGGCGGCTACACCTTC. It specifies CASSQDKGNRGLGGYTF.